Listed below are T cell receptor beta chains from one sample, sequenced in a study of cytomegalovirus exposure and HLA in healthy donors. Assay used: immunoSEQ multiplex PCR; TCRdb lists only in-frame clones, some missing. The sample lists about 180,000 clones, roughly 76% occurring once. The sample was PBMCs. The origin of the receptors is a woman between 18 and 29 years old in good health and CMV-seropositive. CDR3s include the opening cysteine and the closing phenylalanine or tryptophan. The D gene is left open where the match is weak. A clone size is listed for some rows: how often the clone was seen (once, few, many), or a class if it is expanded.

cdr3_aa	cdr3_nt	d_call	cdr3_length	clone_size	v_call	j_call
CATSTPGQMNTEAFF	TGTGCCACCAGTACGCCGGGACAGATGAACACTGAAGCTTTCTTT	TRBD1	15	.	TRBV15	TRBJ1-1
CASSLEGQGIGSYEQYF	TGCGCCAGCAGCTTGGAGGGACAGGGGATAGGATCCTACGAGCAGTACTTC	TRBD1	17	.	TRBV5-1	TRBJ2-7
CASSLGTGAYGTGELFF	TGTGCCAGCAGTTTAGGGACAGGGGCCTACGGCACCGGGGAGCTGTTTTTT	TRBD1	17	.	TRBV28	TRBJ2-2
CAGSQDYRVGEKLFF	TGCGCCGGCAGCCAAGATTACAGGGTTGGTGAAAAACTGTTTTTT	.	15	once	TRBV4-1	TRBJ1-4
CASSQGAMSAGENYGYTF	TGCGCCAGCAGCCAAGGGGCAATGTCGGCAGGTGAGAACTATGGCTACACCTTC	.	18	once	TRBV4-1	TRBJ1-2
CASSEVMLGGEKGYTF	TGTGCCAGCAGTGAAGTAATGTTAGGAGGGGAGAAGGGCTACACCTTC	.	16	.	TRBV6-1	TRBJ1-2
CASSLVEDGYTF	TGTGCCAGCAGCTTGGTGGAGGATGGCTACACCTTC	.	12	few	TRBV5-6	TRBJ1-2
CASSGRETQYF	TGTGCCAGCAGTGGGCGGGAGACCCAGTACTTC	.	11	.	TRBV2	TRBJ2-5
CASSPTTQYNEQFF	TGTGCCAGCAGCCCTACGACACAATACAATGAGCAGTTCTTC	.	14	.	TRBV7-2	TRBJ2-1
CASSIFGGVGYTF	TGTGCCAGTAGTATTTTCGGAGGTGTCGGCTACACCTTC	.	13	once	TRBV19	TRBJ1-2
CASSEGGDAGELFF	TGTGCCAGCAGCGAGGGGGGGGACGCCGGGGAGCTGTTTTTT	.	14	.	TRBV7-2	TRBJ2-2
CASSIGRDYGYTF	TGTGCCAGTAGTATAGGCCGGGACTATGGCTACACCTTC	.	13	once	TRBV19	TRBJ1-2
CASSRVTGAGELFF	TGCGCCAGCAGCCGAGTAACGGGGGCCGGGGAGCTGTTTTTT	.	14	.	TRBV4-3	TRBJ2-2
CASSSDRAGEKLFF	TGTGCCAGCAGCTCTGACAGGGCCGGAGAAAAACTGTTTTTT	TRBD1	14	once	TRBV7-9	TRBJ1-4
CASSSIGGGQPQHF	TGTGCCAGCAGCTCCATTGGGGGGGGTCAGCCCCAGCATTTT	.	14	.	TRBV5-6	TRBJ1-5
CASSLLPGGINEQFF	TGTGCCAGCAGCTTATTACCAGGGGGCATCAATGAGCAGTTCTTC	TRBD1	15	once	TRBV7-7	TRBJ2-1
CASSKEDSDNEQFF	TGTGCCAGCAGCAAAGAAGACAGTGACAATGAGCAGTTCTTC	.	14	.	TRBV21-1	TRBJ2-1
CASSLTDARNTEAFF	TGTGCCAGCAGCTTAACTGATGCGCGGAACACTGAAGCTTTCTTT	.	15	.	TRBV7-3	TRBJ1-1
CAISKQMSSGNTIYF	TGTGCCATCAGTAAACAGATGAGCTCTGGAAACACCATATATTTT	.	15	.	TRBV10-3	TRBJ1-3
CASGRRGAYEQYF	TGTGCCAGCGGCCGCAGGGGCGCCTACGAGCAGTACTTC	.	13	.	TRBV27	TRBJ2-7
CASKRTGAYEQYF	TGCGCCAGCAAAAGAACAGGGGCCTACGAGCAGTACTTC	TRBD1	13	.	TRBV5-1	TRBJ2-7
CASSLNERGGTF	TGTGCCAGCAGCTTAAATGAACGGGGTGGAACCTTC	.	12	once	TRBV7-9	TRBJ1-2
CASSYTGDTEAFF	TGTGCCAGCAGTTATACAGGGGACACTGAAGCTTTCTTT	TRBD1	13	.	TRBV7-8	TRBJ1-1
CSALKILGQVNTEAFF	TGCAGCGCGTTGAAGATCCTGGGACAAGTGAACACTGAAGCTTTCTTT	.	16	.	TRBV29-1	TRBJ1-1
CSVEVGGTNEKLFF	TGCAGCGTTGAAGTCGGGGGAACTAATGAAAAACTGTTTTTT	.	14	.	TRBV29-1	TRBJ1-4
CASSSTGIEQYF	TGCGCCAGCAGCTCGACAGGGATCGAGCAGTACTTC	TRBD1	12	few	TRBV5-1	TRBJ2-7
CASSIQSTQYF	TGTGCCAGTAGTATCCAGTCTACGCAGTATTTT	.	11	.	TRBV19	TRBJ2-3
CASNKAGRQTNREKLFF	TGTGCCAGTAATAAAGCGGGAAGGCAGACAAACCGTGAAAAACTGTTTTTT	.	17	.	TRBV19	TRBJ1-4
CASSPDRGYEQYF	TGCGCCAGCAGCCCGGACAGGGGGTACGAGCAGTACTTC	TRBD1	13	.	TRBV5-1	TRBJ2-7
CASRRGLLNTGELFF	TGTGCCAGCAGGAGGGGACTTCTTAACACCGGGGAGCTGTTTTTT	.	15	.	TRBV5-6	TRBJ2-2
CASSRLGSSGANVLTF	TGTGCCAGTAGCCGACTGGGGAGCTCTGGGGCCAACGTCCTGACTTTC	.	16	.	TRBV19	TRBJ2-6
CASSETKTGEAFF	TGTGCCAGCAGTGAGACCAAGACAGGAGAAGCTTTCTTT	.	13	once	TRBV6-4	TRBJ1-1
CASSISAGELFF	TGTGCCAGTAGTATCTCGGCCGGGGAGCTGTTTTTT	.	12	.	TRBV19	TRBJ2-2
CSVEDGETGASYEQYF	TGCAGCGTTGAAGATGGCGAGACAGGGGCGTCCTACGAGCAGTACTTC	TRBD1	16	.	TRBV29-1	TRBJ2-7
CASGEDGGFSSYNEQFF	TGTGCCAGCGGCGAGGATGGAGGCTTTTCCTCCTACAATGAGCAGTTCTTC	.	17	.	TRBV27	TRBJ2-1
CASSHPTGGLNSPLHF	TGCGCCAGCAGCCACCCGACAGGGGGTCTAAATTCACCCCTCCACTTT	TRBD1	16	.	TRBV4-1	TRBJ1-6
CASSIDRGLNQPQHF	TGTGCCAGTAGTATCGACAGGGGGCTGAATCAGCCCCAGCATTTT	TRBD1	15	.	TRBV19	TRBJ1-5
CASSLDRNTEAFF	TGTGCCAGCAGTTTAGATAGGAACACTGAAGCTTTCTTT	.	13	.	TRBV27	TRBJ1-1
CASSLISVNHEAFF	TGTGCCAGCAGTTTAATTTCGGTAAATCATGAAGCTTTCTTT	.	14	.	TRBV28	TRBJ1-1
CASSRFTSLVETQYF	TGTGCCAGCAGTCGCTTTACTAGCTTGGTTGAGACCCAGTACTTC	.	15	.	TRBV27	TRBJ2-5
CASSYRPQAGANTEAFF	TGTGCCAGCAGCTATCGCCCTCAGGCGGGCGCGAACACTGAAGCTTTCTTT	.	17	.	TRBV5-6	TRBJ1-1
CSVEDRGKGEQYF	TGCAGCGTTGAAGACAGGGGGAAGGGGGAGCAGTACTTC	TRBD1	13	.	TRBV29-1	TRBJ2-7
CASNDRSAYEQYF	TGTGCCAGCAATGACAGGTCGGCCTACGAGCAGTACTTC	.	13	.	TRBV2	TRBJ2-7
CASSPLSGGTDTQYF	TGTGCCAGCAGCCCCCTTTCCGGGGGCACAGATACGCAGTATTTT	.	15	.	TRBV7-9	TRBJ2-3
CSVGTGVRTEAFF	TGCAGCGTCGGGACAGGAGTAAGAACTGAAGCTTTCTTT	TRBD1	13	.	TRBV29-1	TRBJ1-1
CASSRASGGTDTQYF	TGTGCCAGCAGTCGCGCTAGCGGGGGCACAGATACGCAGTATTTT	TRBD2	15	.	TRBV2	TRBJ2-3
CASSEGLFQETQYF	TGTGCCAGCAGCGAGGGACTTTTCCAAGAGACCCAGTACTTC	.	14	.	TRBV7-2	TRBJ2-5
CASNSQNGMGQFF	TGTGCCAGCAACTCCCAGAACGGGATGGGCCAGTTCTTC	.	13	.	TRBV11-2	TRBJ2-1
CASSPRAVTHTTNEKLFF	TGTGCCAGCTCACCACGGGCAGTCACTCATACAACTAATGAAAAACTGTTTTTT	.	18	.	TRBV18	TRBJ1-4
CASSKAVKTEDYGYTF	TGTGCCAGCAGCAAAGCCGTCAAAACGGAGGACTATGGCTACACCTTC	.	16	.	TRBV21-1	TRBJ1-2
CAISGGAQGGYEQYF	TGTGCCATCAGTGGAGGGGCACAGGGGGGCTACGAGCAGTACTTC	TRBD1	15	few	TRBV10-3	TRBJ2-7
CASRPRQGAYNEQFF	TGTGCCAGCAGACCGAGACAGGGGGCATACAATGAGCAGTTCTTC	TRBD1	15	once	TRBV5-5	TRBJ2-1
CASSEIYEQFF	TGTGCCAGCAGTGAAATCTATGAGCAGTTCTTC	.	11	once	TRBV2	TRBJ2-1